Listed here are 15 T cell receptor beta chains from one sample, sequenced in a study of shared clonotypes between healthy human individuals. Here immunoSEQ multiplex PCR was the method, and the copy in TCRdb shows in-frame clones only, minus some. The repertoire holds around 2.5 million clones, with roughly 93% as singletons. Material: naive CD4+ T cells from PBMCs. Described subset: CD45RA+ positively selected. These receptors all come from a man between 18 and 35 years old in good health. Some clones in this sample may be carry-over from other donors' samples.

For this clone: Other DNA sequences in this sample translate to the same CDR3. The chain is built from TRBV28 and TRBJ2-7; the D is unclear. The V and J ends lost 5 bases and 3 bases respectively, with 8 bases between them. CDR1 is MDHEN, CDR2 SYDVKM, per germline. The CDR3 contains 12 residues. The CDR3 loop reads CASSIPLYEQYF. The CDR3 nucleotides read TGTGCCAGCAGTATCCCCCTCTACGAGCAGTACTTC. The entire variable domain, with the rest obtained from reference TRBV28 and TRBJ2-7, is as follows: DVKVTQSSRYLVKRTGEKVFLECVQDMDHENMFWYRQDPGLGLRLIYFSYDVKMKEKGDIPEGYSVSREKKERFSLILESASTNQTSMYLCASSIPLYEQYFGPGTRLTVT.

This clone was picked up one time. The V call is TRBV7-2, the J call TRBJ1-1; 9 positions agree with TRBD1. CDR1 and CDR2 (germline): SGHTA, FQGNSA. CDR3 length: 14 residues. V trimming: 4 bases; J trimming: 5 bases; junction bases outside the gene matches: 5. The CDR3 protein is CASSSDRGWTEAFF. CDR3 nucleotides: TGTGCCAGCAGCTCGGACAGGGGTTGGACTGAAGCTTTCTTT.

V usage is TRBV7-3 and J usage is TRBJ2-3; D might be TRBD1 (6 bases). Trimming shortened V by 5 bases and J by 2 bases, and 11 bases separated the two germline ends. This CDR3 has 14 residues. Germline CDR1 and CDR2: SGHTA and FQGTGA. CDR3 residues: CASSVGQITDTQYF. In nucleotides, the CDR3 is TGTGCCAGCAGCGTCGGACAGATCACAGATACGCAGTATTTT.

This clone occurred once. The chain links TRBV6-6 to TRBJ2-7; D may be TRBD1 (6 bases). CDR1 MNHNY and CDR2 SVGAGI come from the germline V gene (reference sequence). Trimming removed 5 bases at V and 6 bases at J, with 20 bases between. The CDR3 runs to 15 residues. The CDR3 DNA is TGTGCCAGCAGTAGTCAAGGGACACAGGTCAGCGAGCAGTACTTC. Translated: CASSSQGTQVSEQYF.

To note about this clone: This specimen includes other DNA sequences encoding the same CDR3. The rearrangement joins TRBV2 to TRBJ1-3, with TRBD1 as a possible D gene (5 bases). V lost 4 bases to trimming and J lost 0 bases, with 7 bases between them. Germline V lookup: CDR1 SNHLY, CDR2 FYNNEI. The length of the CDR3 is 14 residues. CDR3 in amino acids: CASSVGRSGNTIYF. DNA for the CDR3: TGTGCCAGCAGTGTGGGGCGCTCTGGAAACACCATATATTTT.

This rearrangement joins TRBV28 to TRBJ2-3; a possible D gene is TRBD2 (6 bases). V shed 8 bases and J shed 4 bases, with 13 bases lying between them. Germline V gene sequence: CDR1 MDHEN, CDR2 SYDVKM. CDR3 length: 13 amino acids. The CDR3 region is CASLRRGADTQYF. As DNA, the CDR3 is TGTGCCAGCCTGCGGAGGGGCGCAGATACGCAGTATTTT.

The chain combines TRBV5-5 with TRBJ1-5, with a weak D call TRBD1 (5 bases). The V gene lost 2 bases and the J gene lost 5 bases, with 8 bases spanning the gap. CDR3 size: 13 residues. The germline CDR1 and CDR2 sequences are SGHKS and YYEKEE (reference sequence). CDR3 coding DNA: TGTGCCAGCAGCTTCGACAGTGATCAGCCCCAGCATTTT. Translation: CASSFDSDQPQHF. Variable domain in full (rest from reference TRBV5-5 and TRBJ1-5): DAGVTQSPTHLIKTRGQQVTLRCSPISGHKSVSWYQQVLGQGPQFIFQYYEKEERGRGNFPDRFSARQFPNYSSELNVNALLLGDSALYLCASSFDSDQPQHFGDGTRLSIL.

The chain has TRBV6-5 and TRBJ1-6; TRBD1 might be the D (5 bases). Germline V lookup: CDR1 MNHEY, CDR2 SVGAGI. The CDR3 is made up of 13 amino acids. Trimming left V 6 bases short and J 7 bases short, with 10 bases between. CDR3 sequence (DNA): TGTGCCAGCAGAGGGCCAGGGAATTCACCCCTCCACTTT. Translation: CASRGPGNSPLHF.

As for this clone: Other DNA sequences in the same sample also yield this CDR3. This chain links TRBV7-2 with TRBJ2-1, with D perhaps assigned TRBD1 or TRBD2 (5 bases each). The germline gives CDR1 SGHTA, CDR2 FQGNSA. Trimming removed 1 base from V and 1 base from J, with 8 bases in between. This CDR3 region has 15 residues. In nucleotides, the CDR3 is TGTGCCAGCAGCTTAGGGTGGGGGTCCTACAATGAGCAGTTCTTC. Translation gives CASSLGWGSYNEQFF.

The J gene is TRBJ2-7, the V gene TRBV14; D is possibly TRBD2 (5 bases). Deletions cut 1 base from V and 7 bases from J, with 17 bases between. This CDR3 contains 15 residues. Per germline, CDR1 SGHDN and CDR2 FVKESK. CDR3 loop: CASSQVRVALGEQYF. CDR3 bases: TGTGCCAGCAGCCAAGTACGAGTAGCGCTGGGGGAGCAGTACTTC.

The chain has TRBV6-6 and TRBJ2-7, with TRBD2 matching over 8 bases. Germline CDR1 reads MNHNY; CDR2 reads SVGAGI (reference sequence). Trimming removed 10 bases from V and 8 bases from J; junction bases left unmatched: 19. The CDR3 spans 15 residues. CDR3 region: CATREGGEGSYKQYF. The CDR3 DNA is TGTGCCACCCGGGAGGGGGGAGAAGGAAGTTACAAGCAGTACTTC.

The chain uses TRBV16 and TRBJ2-5; D possibly corresponds to TRBD1 (5 bases). The CDR3 totals 13 residues. CDR1 is KGHSY and CDR2 is FQNENV in the germline V gene. Trimming removed 5 bases from V and 1 base from J, with 8 bases in between. CDR3 loop: CASSTDSQETQYF. Written as DNA, the CDR3 is TGTGCCAGCAGCACTGACAGCCAAGAGACCCAGTACTTC.

J is TRBJ2-5 and V is TRBV4-1; D possibly corresponds to TRBD1 (5 bases). The CDR3 length is 15 residues. CDR1 is MGHRA and CDR2 is YSYEKL in the germline V gene. V lost 0 bases, J lost 3 bases, and 11 bases lay in between. The CDR3 region has the DNA TGCGCCAGCAGCCAAGATCGTGTAGGGGAAGAGACCCAGTACTTC. Protein sequence: CASSQDRVGEETQYF.

This clone showed up just once. V usage is TRBV14 and J usage is TRBJ1-4, with D tentatively TRBD1 (5 bases). V gave up 1 base and J gave up 8 bases, with 17 bases separating them. The CDR3 extends over 16 amino acids. Germline V CDR1 and CDR2: SGHDN, FVKESK. The CDR3 is CASSQGGANLGEKLFF. CDR3 coding DNA: TGTGCCAGCAGCCAAGGGGGCGCGAATCTGGGAGAAAAACTGTTTTTT.

The rearrangement links TRBV9 to TRBJ2-7; a possible D gene is TRBD2 (6 bases). Looked up from germline, CDR1 is SGDLS and CDR2 is YYNGEE. Trimming took 0 bases from V and 2 from J, leaving 12 bases between them. This CDR3 is 15 amino acids long. CDR3 sequence: CASSVGIADPYEQYF. The CDR3 region has the DNA TGTGCCAGCAGCGTAGGCATAGCGGATCCCTACGAGCAGTACTTC.